The text below deals with one TCR beta chain. Its specificity is not known. The data were obtained in a study of cytomegalovirus exposure and HLA in healthy donors. Findings of the study overall: It was around 160 TCR beta chains that were listed as cytomegalovirus-associated. Analysis performed later found 16,000 or so TCR beta sequences associated with HLA alleles at 0.05 false discovery rate. As was reported, the classifier diagnosed cytomegalovirus status with high specificity and sensitivity.

PCR was performed using 60 Vbeta and 13 Jbeta primers. Per the study methods: Later work found approximately 87 million unique TCR beta chains, with 9.5 million to 12 million shared. Method: immunoSEQ multiplex PCR; TCRdb's copy keeps in-frame clones and lacks some. V and J calls and clone size are copied from that table; D and trimming were computed from the DNA. The sample shows roughly 160,000 clones, less than 75% of them seen only once. Germline V lookup: CDR1 SEHNR, CDR2 FQNEAQ (reference sequence). Losses at the gene ends were 8 bases for V and 1 base for J; bases not matched to a gene: 13. CDR3 length: 19 residues.

J is TRBJ2-1 and V is TRBV7-9; TRBD2 matches at 14 bases. This receptor was obtained from a girl between 10 and 17 years old in good health and CMV-seronegative. The sample comprised PBMCs. The CDR3 coding sequence is TGTGCCAGCCCTATTGGGACTAGCGGGGGCGTGGATTCCTACAATGAGCAGTTCTTC. Protein: CASPIGTSGGVDSYNEQFF.